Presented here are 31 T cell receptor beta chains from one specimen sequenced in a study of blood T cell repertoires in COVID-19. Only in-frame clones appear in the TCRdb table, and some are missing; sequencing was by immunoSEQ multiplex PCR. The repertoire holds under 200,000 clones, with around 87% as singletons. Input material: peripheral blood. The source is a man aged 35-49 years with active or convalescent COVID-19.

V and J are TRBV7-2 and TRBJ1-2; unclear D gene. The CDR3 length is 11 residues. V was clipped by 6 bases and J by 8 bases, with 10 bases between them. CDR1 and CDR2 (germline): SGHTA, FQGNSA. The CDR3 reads CASRRSLGYTF. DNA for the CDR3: TGTGCCAGCAGAAGGAGTTTGGGCTACACCTTC. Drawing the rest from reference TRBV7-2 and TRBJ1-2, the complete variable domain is GAGVSQSPSNKVTEKGKDVELRCDPISGHTALYWYRQSLGQGLEFLIYFQGNSAPDKSGLPSDRFSAERTGGSVSTLTIQRTQQEDSAVYLCASRRSLGYTFGSGTRLTVV.

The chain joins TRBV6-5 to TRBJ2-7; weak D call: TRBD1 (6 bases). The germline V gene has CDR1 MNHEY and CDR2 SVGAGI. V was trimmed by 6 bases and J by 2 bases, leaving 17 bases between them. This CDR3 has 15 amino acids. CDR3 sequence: CASRGEGGKTYEQYF. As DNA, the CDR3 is TGTGCCAGCAGAGGGGAAGGGGGAAAGACCTACGAGCAGTACTTC.

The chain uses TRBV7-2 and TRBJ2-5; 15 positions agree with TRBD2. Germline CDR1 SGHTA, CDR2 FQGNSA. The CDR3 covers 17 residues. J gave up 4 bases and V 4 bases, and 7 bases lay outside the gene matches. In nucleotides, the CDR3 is TGTGCCAGCAGCTCTGGACTAGCGGGGGGGCCCGGAGAGACCCAGTACTTC. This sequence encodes CASSSGLAGGPGETQYF.

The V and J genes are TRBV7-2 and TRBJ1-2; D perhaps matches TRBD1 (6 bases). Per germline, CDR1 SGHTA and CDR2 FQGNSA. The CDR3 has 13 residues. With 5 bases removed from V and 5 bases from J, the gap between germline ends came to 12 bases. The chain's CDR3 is CASSPRGGYGYTF. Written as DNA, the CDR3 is TGTGCCAGCAGCCCACGAGGGGGATATGGCTACACCTTC. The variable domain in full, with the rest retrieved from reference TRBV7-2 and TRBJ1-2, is GAGVSQSPSNKVTEKGKDVELRCDPISGHTALYWYRQSLGQGLEFLIYFQGNSAPDKSGLPSDRFSAERTGGSVSTLTIQRTQQEDSAVYLCASSPRGGYGYTFGSGTRLTVV.

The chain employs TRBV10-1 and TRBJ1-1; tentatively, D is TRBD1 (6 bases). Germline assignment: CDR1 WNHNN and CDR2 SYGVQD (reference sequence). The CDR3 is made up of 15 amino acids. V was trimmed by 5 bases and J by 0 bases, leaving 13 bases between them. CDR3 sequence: CASSKHRVVNTEAFF. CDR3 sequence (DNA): TGCGCCAGCAGTAAACACAGGGTCGTGAACACTGAAGCTTTCTTT.

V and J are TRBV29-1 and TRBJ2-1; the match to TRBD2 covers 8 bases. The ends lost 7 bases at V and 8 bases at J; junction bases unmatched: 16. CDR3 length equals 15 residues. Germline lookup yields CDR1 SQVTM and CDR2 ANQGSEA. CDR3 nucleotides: TGCAGCGCCGGGGTACGGGAGGGTCACGTCGATGAGCAGTTCTTC. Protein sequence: CSAGVREGHVDEQFF.

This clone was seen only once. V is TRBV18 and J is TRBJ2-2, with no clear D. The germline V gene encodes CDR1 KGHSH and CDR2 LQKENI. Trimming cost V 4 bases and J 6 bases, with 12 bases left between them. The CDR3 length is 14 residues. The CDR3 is CASSLPSRAGELFF. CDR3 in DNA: TGTGCCAGCTCACTCCCATCTCGGGCCGGGGAGCTGTTTTTT. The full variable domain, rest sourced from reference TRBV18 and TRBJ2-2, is NAGVMQNPRHLVRRRGQEARLRCSPMKGHSHVYWYRQLPEEGLKFMVYLQKENIIDESGMPKERFSAEFPKEGPSILRIQQVVRGDSAAYFCASSLPSRAGELFFGEGSRLTVL.

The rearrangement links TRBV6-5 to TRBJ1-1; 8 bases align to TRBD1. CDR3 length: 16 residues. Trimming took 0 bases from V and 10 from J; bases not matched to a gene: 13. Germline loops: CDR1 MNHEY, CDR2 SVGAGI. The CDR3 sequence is CASSYSPPTGAGRAFF. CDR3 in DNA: TGTGCCAGCAGTTACTCGCCCCCGACAGGGGCCGGAAGAGCTTTCTTT.

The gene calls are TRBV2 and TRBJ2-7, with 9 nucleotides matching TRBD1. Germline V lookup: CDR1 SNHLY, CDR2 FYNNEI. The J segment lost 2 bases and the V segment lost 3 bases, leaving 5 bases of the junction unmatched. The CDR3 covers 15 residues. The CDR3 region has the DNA TGTGCCAGCAGTGACCCGGGACAGGGAACCTACGAGCAGTACTTC. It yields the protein CASSDPGQGTYEQYF.

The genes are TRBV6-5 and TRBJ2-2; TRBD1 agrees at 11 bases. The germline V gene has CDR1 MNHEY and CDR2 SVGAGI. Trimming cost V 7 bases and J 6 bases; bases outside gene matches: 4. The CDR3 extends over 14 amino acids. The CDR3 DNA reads TGTGCCAGCAAAGGACAGGGGGCTTCCGGGGAGCTGTTTTTT. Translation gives CASKGQGASGELFF.

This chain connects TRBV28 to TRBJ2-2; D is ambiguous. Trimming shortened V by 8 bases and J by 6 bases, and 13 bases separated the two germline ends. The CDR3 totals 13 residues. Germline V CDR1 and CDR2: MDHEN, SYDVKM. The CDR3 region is CASARAAAGELFF. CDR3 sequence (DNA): TGTGCCAGCGCACGCGCGGCTGCCGGGGAGCTGTTTTTT. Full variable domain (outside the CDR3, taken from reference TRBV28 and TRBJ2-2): DVKVTQSSRYLVKRTGEKVFLECVQDMDHENMFWYRQDPGLGLRLIYFSYDVKMKEKGDIPEGYSVSREKKERFSLILESASTNQTSMYLCASARAAAGELFFGEGSRLTVL.

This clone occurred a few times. In DNA form, the CDR3 reads TGTGCCAGCAGCTTTGGCAGGGAATACGAGCAGTACTTC. Translating gives CASSFGREYEQYF. V gene TRBV7-2 combines with J gene TRBJ2-7; tentative D call: TRBD1 (5 bases). CDR3 length equals 13 residues. In germline, CDR1 is SGHTA, CDR2 FQGNSA. Trimming pared 3 bases from V and 4 bases from J, leaving 10 bases between. The variable domain in full, completed from reference TRBV7-2 and TRBJ2-7, reads GAGVSQSPSNKVTEKGKDVELRCDPISGHTALYWYRQSLGQGLEFLIYFQGNSAPDKSGLPSDRFSAERTGGSVSTLTIQRTQQEDSAVYLCASSFGREYEQYFGPGTRLTVT.

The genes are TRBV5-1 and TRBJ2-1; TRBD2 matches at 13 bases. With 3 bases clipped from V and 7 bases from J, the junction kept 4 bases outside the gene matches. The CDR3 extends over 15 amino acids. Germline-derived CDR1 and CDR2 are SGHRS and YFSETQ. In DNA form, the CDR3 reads TGCGCCAGCAGCTCTGGACTAGCGGGGGTTAATGAGCAGTTCTTC. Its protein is CASSSGLAGVNEQFF.

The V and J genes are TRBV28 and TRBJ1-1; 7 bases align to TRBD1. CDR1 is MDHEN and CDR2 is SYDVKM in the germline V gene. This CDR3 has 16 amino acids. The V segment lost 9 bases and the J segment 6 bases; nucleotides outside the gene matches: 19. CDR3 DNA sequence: TGTGCCAGTTCCGGGACAGCGCTTGACCTGGGCCCTGAAGCTTTCTTT. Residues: CASSGTALDLGPEAFF.

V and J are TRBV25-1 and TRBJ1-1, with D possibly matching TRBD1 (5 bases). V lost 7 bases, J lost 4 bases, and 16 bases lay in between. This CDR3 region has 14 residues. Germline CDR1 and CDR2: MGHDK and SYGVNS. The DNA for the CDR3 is TGTGCCAGCATTCCCTCTGGGGGGACCACTGAAGCTTTCTTT. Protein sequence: CASIPSGGTTEAFF.

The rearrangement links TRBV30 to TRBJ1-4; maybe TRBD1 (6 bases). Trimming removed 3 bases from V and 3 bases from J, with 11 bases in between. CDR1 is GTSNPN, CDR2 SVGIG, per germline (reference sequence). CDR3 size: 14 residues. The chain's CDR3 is CAWSRGGSNEKLFF. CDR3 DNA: TGTGCCTGGAGCAGGGGTGGATCTAATGAAAAACTGTTTTTT.

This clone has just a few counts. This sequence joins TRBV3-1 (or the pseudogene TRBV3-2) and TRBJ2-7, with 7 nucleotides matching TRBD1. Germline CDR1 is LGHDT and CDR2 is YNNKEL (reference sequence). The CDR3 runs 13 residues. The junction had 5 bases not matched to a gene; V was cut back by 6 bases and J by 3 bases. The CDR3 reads CASRMGQSYEQYF. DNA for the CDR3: TGTGCCAGCAGAATGGGACAGAGCTACGAGCAGTACTTC.

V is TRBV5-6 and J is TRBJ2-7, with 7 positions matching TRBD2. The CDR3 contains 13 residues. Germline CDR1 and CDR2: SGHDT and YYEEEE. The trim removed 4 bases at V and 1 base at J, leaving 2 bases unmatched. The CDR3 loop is CASSPGGSYEQYF. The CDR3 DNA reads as TGTGCCAGCAGCCCCGGGGGGTCCTACGAGCAGTACTTC.

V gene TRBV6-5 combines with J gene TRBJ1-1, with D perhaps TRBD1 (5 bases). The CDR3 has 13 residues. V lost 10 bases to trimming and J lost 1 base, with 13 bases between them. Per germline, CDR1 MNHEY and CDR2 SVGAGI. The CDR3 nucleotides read TGTGCCACCACGGAGGGGACGAACACTGAAGCTTTCTTT. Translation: CATTEGTNTEAFF.

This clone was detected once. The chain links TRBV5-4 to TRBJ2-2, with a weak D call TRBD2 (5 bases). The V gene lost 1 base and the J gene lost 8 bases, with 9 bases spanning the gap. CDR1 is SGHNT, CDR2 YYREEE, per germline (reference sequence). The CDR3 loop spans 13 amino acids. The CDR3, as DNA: TGTGCCAGCAGCTTGTCGGGGTTTGGGGAGCTGTTTTTT. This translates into CASSLSGFGELFF. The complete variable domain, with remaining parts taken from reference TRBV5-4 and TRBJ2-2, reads ETGVTQSPTHLIKTRGQQVTLRCSSQSGHNTVSWYQQALGQGPQFIFQYYREEENGRGNFPPRFSGLQFPNYSSELNVNALELDDSALYLCASSLSGFGELFFGEGSRLTVL.

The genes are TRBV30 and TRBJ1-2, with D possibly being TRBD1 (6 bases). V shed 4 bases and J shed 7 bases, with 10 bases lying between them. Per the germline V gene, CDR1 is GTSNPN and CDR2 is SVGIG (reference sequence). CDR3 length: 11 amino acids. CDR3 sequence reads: CAWTTGFGYTF. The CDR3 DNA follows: TGTGCCTGGACTACAGGGTTTGGCTACACCTTC.

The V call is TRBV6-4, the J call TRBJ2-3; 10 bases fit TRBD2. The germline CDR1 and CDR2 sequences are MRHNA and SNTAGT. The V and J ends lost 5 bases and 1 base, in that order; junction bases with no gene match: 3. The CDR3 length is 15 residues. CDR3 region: CASSPTSGGTDTQYF. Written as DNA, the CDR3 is TGTGCCAGCAGTCCCACTAGCGGGGGCACAGATACGCAGTATTTT.

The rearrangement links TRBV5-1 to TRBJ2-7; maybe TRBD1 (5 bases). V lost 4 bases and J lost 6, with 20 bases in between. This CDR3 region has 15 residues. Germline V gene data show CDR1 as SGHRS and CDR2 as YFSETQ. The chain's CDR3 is CASSLQPYRSSEQYF. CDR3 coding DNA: TGCGCCAGCAGCCTTCAGCCCTACAGGTCGTCCGAGCAGTACTTC.

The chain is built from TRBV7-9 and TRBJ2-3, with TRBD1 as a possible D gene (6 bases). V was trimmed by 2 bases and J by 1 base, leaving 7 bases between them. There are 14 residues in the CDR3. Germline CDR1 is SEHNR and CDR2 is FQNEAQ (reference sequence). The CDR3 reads CASSLHRGTDTQYF. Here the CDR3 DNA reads TGTGCCAGCAGCTTACACAGGGGCACAGATACGCAGTATTTT.

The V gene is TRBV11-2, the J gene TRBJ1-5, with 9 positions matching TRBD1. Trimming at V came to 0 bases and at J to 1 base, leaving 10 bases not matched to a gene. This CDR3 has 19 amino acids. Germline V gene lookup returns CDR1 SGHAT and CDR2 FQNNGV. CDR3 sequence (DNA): TGTGCCAGCAGCTTAGATTACCGGGACAGGGTCGCGAGCAATCAGCCCCAGCATTTT. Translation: CASSLDYRDRVASNQPQHF.

The CDR3 is CASSVQGESPLHF. CDR3 bases: TGCGCCAGCAGTGTCCAGGGCGAATCACCCCTCCACTTT. The chain recombines TRBV5-1 with TRBJ1-6; D might be TRBD1 (5 bases). The germline V gene has CDR1 SGHRS and CDR2 YFSETQ. The germline V and J ends were trimmed by 5 bases and 10 bases, with 13 bases remaining between them. CDR3 length: 13 residues.

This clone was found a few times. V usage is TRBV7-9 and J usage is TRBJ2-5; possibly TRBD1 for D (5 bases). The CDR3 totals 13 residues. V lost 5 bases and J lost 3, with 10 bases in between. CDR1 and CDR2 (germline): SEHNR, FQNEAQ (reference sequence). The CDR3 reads CASSPGAKETQYF. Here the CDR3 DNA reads TGTGCCAGCAGCCCTGGGGCCAAAGAGACCCAGTACTTC. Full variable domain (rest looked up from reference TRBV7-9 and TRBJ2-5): DTGVSQNPRHKITKRGQNVTFRCDPISEHNRLYWYRQTLGQGPEFLTYFQNEAQLEKSRLLSDRFSAERPKGSFSTLEIQRTEQGDSAMYLCASSPGAKETQYFGPGTRLLVL.

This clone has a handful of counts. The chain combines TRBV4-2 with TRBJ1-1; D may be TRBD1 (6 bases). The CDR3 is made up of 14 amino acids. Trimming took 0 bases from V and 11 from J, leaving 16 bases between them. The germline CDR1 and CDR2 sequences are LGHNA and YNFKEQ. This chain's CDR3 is CASSQEIGQGMAFF. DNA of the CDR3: TGTGCCAGCAGCCAAGAAATAGGTCAGGGGATGGCTTTCTTT.

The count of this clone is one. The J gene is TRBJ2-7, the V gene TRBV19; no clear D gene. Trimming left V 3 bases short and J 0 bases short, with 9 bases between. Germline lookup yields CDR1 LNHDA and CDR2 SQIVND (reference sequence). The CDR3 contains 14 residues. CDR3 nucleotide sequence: TGTGCCAGTAGTATGCGGCTGAACTCCTACGAGCAGTACTTC. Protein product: CASSMRLNSYEQYF.

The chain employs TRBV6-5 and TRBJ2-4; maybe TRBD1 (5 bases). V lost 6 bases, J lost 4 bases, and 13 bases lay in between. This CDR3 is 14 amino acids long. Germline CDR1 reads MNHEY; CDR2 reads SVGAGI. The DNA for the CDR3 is TGTGCCAGCAGGACAGCAGTAGCTAAAAACATTCAGTACTTC. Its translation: CASRTAVAKNIQYF.

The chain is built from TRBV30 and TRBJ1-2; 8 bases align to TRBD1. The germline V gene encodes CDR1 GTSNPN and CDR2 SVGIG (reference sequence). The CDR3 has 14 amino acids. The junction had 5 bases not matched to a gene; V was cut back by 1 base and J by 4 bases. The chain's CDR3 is CAWSDRGAGYGYTF. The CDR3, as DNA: TGTGCCTGGAGTGACAGGGGGGCCGGCTATGGCTACACCTTC.